This is a list of T cell receptor beta chains from one sample in a study of OX40 agonist ivuxolimab in advanced cancers. The data were produced by immunoSEQ multiplex PCR, yet TCRdb's version contains in-frame clones alone and is incomplete. The repertoire consists of some 37,000 clones, with roughly 80% occurring once and the leading ten covering about 1.7%. The specimen was CD4+ or CD8+ T cells sorted from blood, collected in a trial of the OX40 agonist ivuxolimab. The receptors shown here come from an adult with an advanced solid tumor such as melanoma, head and neck, liver or kidney cancer. Both conserved end residues are part of each CDR3. The order of the fields is CDR3 length, J gene, clone size, V gene, D gene, CDR3 protein, CDR3 DNA. The D gene is left open where the match is weak. Expanded clones are given a class, and other clones once, few, many or no size at all.

16 | TRBJ2-5 | . | TRBV19 | TRBD2 | CASSITSGTYQETQYF | TGTGCCAGTAGTATTACCAGCGGGACGTACCAAGAGACCCAGTACTTC
12 | TRBJ2-3 | . | TRBV6-5 | . | CASSPAAGTQYF | TGTGCCAGCAGTCCAGCCGCCGGTACGCAGTATTTT
12 | TRBJ2-5 | . | TRBV7-9 | TRBD2 | CASSQLAWTQYF | TGTGCCAGCAGCCAACTAGCGTGGACCCAGTACTTC
16 | TRBJ2-1 | . | TRBV4-1 | TRBD2 | CASSQDERGVYNEQFF | TGCGCCAGCAGCCAAGACGAGCGGGGGGTATACAATGAGCAGTTCTTC
13 | TRBJ2-7 | . | TRBV6-1 | . | CASSEAGPYEQYF | TGTGCCAGCAGTGAAGCGGGCCCTTACGAGCAGTACTTC
13 | TRBJ2-1 | . | TRBV30 | . | CAWNGPALGEQFF | TGTGCCTGGAACGGCCCGGCTTTGGGTGAGCAGTTCTTC
16 | TRBJ2-2 | . | TRBV5-1 | . | CASSPGHPANTGELFF | TGCGCCAGCAGCCCAGGGCATCCAGCGAACACCGGGGAGCTGTTTTTT
14 | TRBJ1-6 | . | TRBV7-2 | . | CASSLEGGAPGLHF | TGTGCCAGCAGCTTAGAGGGGGGGGCACCTGGACTCCACTTT
14 | TRBJ1-1 | . | TRBV29-1 | . | CSVGFRTANTEAFF | TGCAGCGTGGGGTTCAGGACGGCGAACACTGAAGCTTTCTTT
15 | TRBJ2-1 | . | TRBV14 | . | CASSQVRGRLNEQFF | TGTGCCAGCAGCCAAGTACGGGGGCGCCTTAATGAGCAGTTCTTC
14 | TRBJ1-2 | . | TRBV5-5 | . | CASSPTGGNYGYTF | TGTGCCAGCAGCCCCACGGGAGGGAATTATGGCTACACCTTC
14 | TRBJ1-5 | once | TRBV6-5 | TRBD1 | CASRMTGEDQPQHF | TGTGCCAGCAGAATGACAGGGGAGGATCAGCCCCAGCATTTT
15 | TRBJ2-7 | once | TRBV7-6 | . | CASSLSGGGPYEQYF | TGTGCCAGCAGCTTAAGTGGGGGGGGCCCCTACGAGCAGTACTTC
13 | TRBJ2-1 | . | TRBV29-1 | TRBD1 | CSVHDRGYNEQFF | TGCAGCGTCCACGACAGGGGCTACAATGAGCAGTTCTTC
13 | TRBJ2-5 | . | TRBV29-1 | TRBD1 | CSVGATGKETQYF | TGCAGCGTTGGGGCGACAGGGAAAGAGACCCAGTACTTC
14 | TRBJ1-2 | . | TRBV6-5 | . | CASSYYGGQGGYTF | TGTGCCAGCAGTTACTATGGGGGGCAGGGTGGCTACACCTTC
14 | TRBJ1-1 | . | TRBV5-1 | TRBD1 | CASRVYQGDTEAFF | TGCGCCAGCAGAGTTTACCAGGGGGACACTGAAGCTTTCTTT
14 | TRBJ2-5 | . | TRBV18 | . | CASSPAGSQETQYF | TGTGCCAGCTCACCGGCAGGGTCACAAGAGACCCAGTACTTC
18 | TRBJ2-5 | . | TRBV9 | . | CASSVGTGRVSGQETQYF | TGTGCCAGCAGCGTAGGGACGGGAAGGGTGTCGGGGCAAGAGACCCAGTACTTC
14 | TRBJ1-1 | . | TRBV6-6 | . | CASSNAYTNTEAFF | TGTGCCAGCAGTAACGCCTATACAAACACTGAAGCTTTCTTT
13 | TRBJ2-7 | . | TRBV6-6 | . | CASRQGNPYEQYF | TGTGCCAGCAGACAGGGAAACCCCTACGAGCAGTACTTC
14 | TRBJ2-3 | . | TRBV29-1 | TRBD2 | CSSPTSGSTDTQYF | TGCAGCTCACCAACTAGCGGTAGCACAGATACGCAGTATTTT
15 | TRBJ2-5 | few | TRBV5-1 | . | CASSSLGTNQETQYF | TGCGCCAGCAGCTCCTTAGGGACCAATCAAGAGACCCAGTACTTC
11 | TRBJ2-5 | . | TRBV2 | . | CASTLVETQYF | TGTGCCAGCACCCTCGTGGAGACCCAGTACTTC
14 | TRBJ1-2 | . | TRBV18 | . | CASSPAVTNYGYTF | TGTGCCAGCTCACCAGCAGTAACTAACTATGGCTACACCTTC
16 | TRBJ2-2 | . | TRBV7-2 | TRBD2 | CASSLTGLATPGELFF | TGTGCCAGCAGCTTAACTGGACTAGCAACCCCCGGGGAGCTGTTTTTT
15 | TRBJ1-5 | . | TRBV10-3 | . | CAISEGSLPNQPQHF | TGTGCCATCAGTGAGGGCAGTCTTCCTAATCAGCCCCAGCATTTT
14 | TRBJ1-6 | few | TRBV6-5 | TRBD1 | CASSYAQGNSPLHF | TGTGCCAGCAGTTACGCACAGGGGAATTCACCCCTCCACTTT
13 | TRBJ2-3 | . | TRBV6-6 | TRBD1 | CASSYSRQGKRYF | TGTGCCAGCAGTTACTCCCGACAGGGAAAGCGGTATTTT
15 | TRBJ1-2 | . | TRBV10-3 | TRBD1 | CAISEPRQGVYGYTF | TGTGCCATCAGTGAACCCAGACAGGGAGTCTATGGCTACACCTTC
12 | TRBJ2-5 | . | TRBV15 | . | CATSRDRETQYF | TGTGCCACCAGCAGAGATCGAGAGACCCAGTACTTC
15 | TRBJ2-1 | . | TRBV2 | TRBD1 | CASRRETGVRNEQFF | TGTGCCAGCAGACGGGAGACAGGGGTAAGGAATGAGCAGTTCTTC
14 | TRBJ1-4 | . | TRBV18 | . | CASSPQGRGEKLFF | TGTGCCAGCTCGCCTCAGGGAAGGGGTGAAAAACTGTTTTTT
18 | TRBJ2-1 | . | TRBV7-2 | . | CASSPGGARRRIYNEQFF | TGTGCCAGCAGCCCTGGGGGGGCCCGCCGAAGGATCTACAATGAGCAGTTCTTC
17 | TRBJ1-4 | . | TRBV5-1 | . | CASRAGTLRDANEKLFF | TGCGCCAGCAGAGCCGGGACCCTCCGCGATGCTAATGAAAAACTGTTTTTT